The rows below give T cell receptor beta chains drawn from one sample of a study of blood T cell repertoires in COVID-19. The method was immunoSEQ multiplex PCR; TCRdb's version includes in-frame clones alone and lacks a portion of them. The data show approximately 100,000 clones, about 90% seen once. The specimen was peripheral blood. These TCRs come from a human donor with COVID-19, enrolled during active disease. The donor label of this sample is uncertain. CDR3s include the opening cysteine and the closing phenylalanine or tryptophan. The order of the fields is clone size, V gene, J gene, CDR3 length, D gene, CDR3 protein, CDR3 DNA. D genes are given only for firm matches. Clone size is given for some rows only: seen once, a few or many times, or a class if the clone is expanded.

size: NA; V: TRBV10-1; J: TRBJ2-1; length: 16; D: NA; CDR3: CASSEYGSVTYNEQFF; DNA: TGCGCCAGCAGTGAGTATGGTAGCGTGACCTACAATGAGCAGTTCTTC
size: few; V: TRBV2; J: TRBJ1-3; length: 15; D: TRBD1; CDR3: CASSLDRGSGNTIYF; DNA: TGTGCCAGCAGTCTTGACAGGGGCTCTGGAAACACCATATATTTT
size: NA; V: TRBV5-6; J: TRBJ1-2; length: 12; D: NA; CDR3: CASSQGNYGYTF; DNA: TGTGCCAGCAGCCAGGGAAACTATGGCTACACCTTC
size: once; V: TRBV11-3; J: TRBJ2-7; length: 13; D: NA; CDR3: CASSLDSYYEQYF; DNA: TGTGCCAGCAGCTTAGATTCTTATTACGAGCAGTACTTC
size: NA; V: TRBV11-2; J: TRBJ1-6; length: 15; D: NA; CDR3: CASSLRGRVNSPLHF; DNA: TGTGCCAGCAGCTTAAGGGGCAGGGTCAATTCACCCCTCCACTTT
size: few; V: TRBV6-5; J: TRBJ1-1; length: 15; D: NA; CDR3: CATLPTERGNTEAFF; DNA: TGTGCCACCTTACCCACAGAACGGGGGAACACTGAAGCTTTCTTT
size: once; V: TRBV6-5; J: TRBJ2-7; length: 15; D: TRBD2; CDR3: CASSYSLAGGYEQYF; DNA: TGTGCCAGCAGTTACTCACTAGCGGGGGGCTACGAGCAGTACTTC
size: NA; V: TRBV7-2; J: TRBJ2-3; length: 13; D: NA; CDR3: CASSIIRGDTQYF; DNA: TGTGCCAGCAGCATCATTCGAGGAGATACGCAGTATTTT
size: NA; V: TRBV19; J: TRBJ2-7; length: 16; D: TRBD1; CDR3: CASSTPDRGNPYEQYF; DNA: TGTGCCAGTAGTACCCCGGACAGGGGAAATCCATACGAGCAGTACTTC
size: NA; V: TRBV10-2; J: TRBJ1-2; length: 16; D: NA; CDR3: CASSTGSGFYNYGYTF; DNA: TGCGCCAGCAGTACAGGGTCCGGATTTTATAACTATGGCTACACCTTC
size: NA; V: TRBV28; J: TRBJ1-6; length: 17; D: NA; CDR3: CASSPVGEVRYNSPLHF; DNA: TGTGCCAGCAGCCCCGTAGGCGAAGTGAGGTATAATTCACCCCTCCACTTT
size: NA; V: TRBV4-2; J: TRBJ2-7; length: 16; D: TRBD1; CDR3: CASSALSGTGPYEQYF; DNA: TGTGCCAGCAGCGCCCTCTCCGGGACAGGCCCCTACGAGCAGTACTTC
size: once; V: TRBV3-1/TRBV3-2; J: TRBJ1-2; length: 13; D: NA; CDR3: CASSQDSTRGYTF; DNA: TGTGCCAGCAGCCAAGATTCGACACGTGGCTACACCTTC
size: NA; V: TRBV2; J: TRBJ2-1; length: 16; D: TRBD2; CDR3: CASSYRPGLAGVEQFF; DNA: TGTGCCAGCAGCTACCGTCCAGGACTAGCGGGAGTTGAGCAGTTCTTC
size: NA; V: TRBV27; J: TRBJ1-2; length: 15; D: TRBD1; CDR3: CASSIAGDSRDGYTF; DNA: TGTGCCAGCAGTATCGCTGGGGACAGTAGAGATGGCTACACCTTC
size: NA; V: TRBV10-3; J: TRBJ2-1; length: 18; D: TRBD2; CDR3: CAISEGTSGPSSYNEQFF; DNA: TGTGCCATCAGTGAGGGGACTAGCGGGCCTTCATCCTACAATGAGCAGTTCTTC
size: NA; V: TRBV6-5; J: TRBJ1-1; length: 14; D: TRBD1; CDR3: CASSFGRGDTEAFF; DNA: TGTGCCAGCAGTTTTGGCAGGGGGGACACTGAAGCTTTCTTT
size: NA; V: TRBV19; J: TRBJ1-5; length: 13; D: NA; CDR3: CASNFRVDQPQHF; DNA: TGTGCCAGTAACTTCAGGGTGGATCAGCCCCAGCATTTT
size: NA; V: TRBV19; J: TRBJ1-1; length: 13; D: NA; CDR3: CASSIRARRGAFF; DNA: TGTGCCAGTAGTATAAGGGCCCGCCGGGGAGCTTTCTTT
size: NA; V: TRBV5-1; J: TRBJ1-4; length: 14; D: TRBD1; CDR3: CASSFGQGAEKLFF; DNA: TGCGCCAGCAGCTTTGGACAGGGGGCGGAAAAACTGTTTTTT
size: NA; V: TRBV5-6; J: TRBJ2-7; length: 13; D: NA; CDR3: CASSFPPGYEQYF; DNA: TGTGCCAGCAGCTTTCCCCCGGGGTACGAGCAGTACTTC
size: NA; V: TRBV19; J: TRBJ2-5; length: 14; D: NA; CDR3: CASSIQGGQETQYF; DNA: TGTGCCAGTAGTATACAGGGGGGACAAGAGACCCAGTACTTC
size: NA; V: TRBV2; J: TRBJ1-5; length: 20; D: TRBD1; CDR3: CASSKSLGQDVLNSNQPQHF; DNA: TGTGCCAGCAGTAAGAGTCTGGGACAGGACGTACTCAATAGCAATCAGCCCCAGCATTTT
size: NA; V: TRBV19; J: TRBJ1-1; length: 16; D: NA; CDR3: CASSIARDTLNTEAFF; DNA: TGTGCCAGTAGTATAGCCCGGGACACCTTGAACACTGAAGCTTTCTTT
size: NA; V: TRBV7-2; J: TRBJ2-1; length: 14; D: NA; CDR3: CASSPFDNYNEQFF; DNA: TGTGCCAGCAGCCCGTTCGACAACTACAATGAGCAGTTCTTC
size: NA; V: TRBV5-5; J: TRBJ2-1; length: 15; D: TRBD1; CDR3: CASSVDRVSYNEQFF; DNA: TGTGCCAGCAGCGTTGACAGGGTATCCTACAATGAGCAGTTCTTC
size: NA; V: TRBV6-2/TRBV6-3; J: TRBJ1-2; length: 17; D: NA; CDR3: CASSYRLRGVANYGYTF; DNA: TGTGCCAGCAGTTATCGCCTTCGCGGTGTTGCTAACTATGGCTACACCTTC
size: few; V: TRBV7-9; J: TRBJ2-5; length: 11; D: NA; CDR3: CASSFQETQYF; DNA: TGTGCCAGCAGCTTTCAGGAGACCCAGTACTTC
size: NA; V: TRBV25-1; J: TRBJ2-3; length: 16; D: TRBD2; CDR3: CASSEWVGGSTDTQYF; DNA: TGTGCCAGCAGTGAATGGGTGGGGGGGAGCACAGATACGCAGTATTTT
size: NA; V: TRBV12-3/TRBV12-4; J: TRBJ1-4; length: 13; D: NA; CDR3: CASSLAVDEKLFF; DNA: TGTGCCAGCAGTTTGGCGGTGGATGAAAAACTGTTTTTT
size: NA; V: TRBV27; J: TRBJ1-2; length: 13; D: TRBD1; CDR3: CASSGDRVKGYTF; DNA: TGCGCCAGCTCGGGGGACAGGGTGAAAGGCTACACCTTC
size: NA; V: TRBV19; J: TRBJ2-1; length: 14; D: NA; CDR3: CASSILAAADEQFF; DNA: TGTGCCAGTAGTATATTAGCGGCGGCGGATGAGCAGTTCTTC
size: NA; V: TRBV4-1; J: TRBJ2-1; length: 18; D: TRBD2; CDR3: CASSQESVAGGRNNEQFF; DNA: TGCGCCAGCAGCCAAGAATCGGTAGCGGGGGGTCGGAACAATGAGCAGTTCTTC
size: once; V: TRBV3-1/TRBV3-2; J: TRBJ2-7; length: 14; D: NA; CDR3: CASSQWDKDYEQYF; DNA: TGTGCCAGCAGCCAATGGGACAAAGATTACGAGCAGTACTTC
size: NA; V: TRBV4-2; J: TRBJ1-1; length: 16; D: NA; CDR3: CASSQDTEGWVTEAFF; DNA: TGTGCCAGCAGCCAAGATACCGAGGGATGGGTCACTGAAGCTTTCTTT
size: NA; V: TRBV5-5; J: TRBJ2-3; length: 16; D: NA; CDR3: CASSTSGGGTPDTQYF; DNA: NA
size: NA; V: TRBV7-9; J: TRBJ2-7; length: 15; D: TRBD2; CDR3: CASNNPASGSYEQYF; DNA: TGTGCCAGCAACAACCCCGCGAGCGGGAGCTACGAGCAGTACTTC
size: NA; V: TRBV3-1/TRBV3-2; J: TRBJ1-2; length: 15; D: NA; CDR3: CASSQGAQGWYGYTF; DNA: TGTGCCAGCAGCCAAGGGGCTCAGGGCTGGTATGGCTACACCTTC
size: NA; V: TRBV6-5; J: TRBJ1-3; length: 15; D: NA; CDR3: CASRAGRQSGNTIYF; DNA: TGTGCCAGCAGAGCAGGGAGGCAGTCTGGAAACACCATATATTTT
size: NA; V: TRBV7-3; J: TRBJ2-1; length: 16; D: TRBD2; CDR3: CASSYVAGGLYNEQFF; DNA: TGTGCCAGCAGCTATGTAGCGGGGGGCCTCTACAATGAGCAGTTCTTC
size: NA; V: TRBV30; J: TRBJ2-2; length: 14; D: TRBD1; CDR3: CAWPGTANTGELFF; DNA: TGTGCCTGGCCGGGGACAGCCAACACCGGGGAGCTGTTTTTT
size: NA; V: TRBV19; J: TRBJ1-4; length: 15; D: NA; CDR3: CASSPVGGTNEKLFF; DNA: TGTGCCAGTAGTCCAGTCGGAGGGACTAATGAAAAACTGTTTTTT
size: NA; V: TRBV29-1; J: TRBJ1-2; length: 11; D: NA; CDR3: CSAQGGGGYTF; DNA: TGCAGCGCCCAGGGCGGGGGCGGCTACACCTTC
size: NA; V: TRBV6-5; J: TRBJ1-2; length: 12; D: NA; CDR3: CASSLLGGGYTF; DNA: TGTGCCAGCAGTTTACTGGGGGGTGGCTACACCTTC
size: once; V: TRBV3-1/TRBV3-2; J: TRBJ2-2; length: 16; D: NA; CDR3: CASSPRIGSVAGELFF; DNA: TGTGCCAGCAGCCCCCGAATCGGGAGCGTTGCCGGGGAGCTGTTTTTT
size: NA; V: TRBV5-1; J: TRBJ2-2; length: 15; D: TRBD1; CDR3: CASSFGQGRAGELFF; DNA: TGCGCCAGCAGCTTCGGACAGGGAAGGGCCGGGGAGCTGTTTTTT
size: NA; V: TRBV6-5; J: TRBJ2-2; length: 15; D: NA; CDR3: CASGGTALNTGELFF; DNA: TGTGCCAGCGGGGGGACAGCCCTTAACACCGGGGAGCTGTTTTTT